A selection of T cell receptor beta chains follows, all from one sample in a study of somatic mutations in cytotoxic T cells in rheumatoid arthritis. Assay used: immunoSEQ multiplex PCR; TCRdb lists only in-frame clones, some missing. The data show about 21,000 clones, about 83% seen once. The material sequenced was CD8+ T cells sorted from blood. The receptor set was obtained from a man aged 18 to 30 with rheumatoid arthritis. The conserved cysteine and the conserved F or W are not part of the CDR3 here.

V	J	CDR3
TRBV6-5	TRBJ1-1	ASGQGTEAF
TRBV5-5	TRBJ1-5	ASSLGGDQFYSNQPQH
TRBV6-5	TRBJ2-1	ASRPGGAGYEQF
TRBV29-1	TRBJ1-2	SVVSMGTPYGYT
TRBV21-1	TRBJ2-7	WGDEQY
TRBV28	TRBJ2-1	ASSLHPPGGAYNEQF
TRBV5-5	TRBJ1-2	ASSLTGAQGYT
TRBV14	TRBJ2-7	ASSQLGLEDEQY
TRBV27	TRBJ2-7	ASSFGQGEDEQY
TRBV28	TRBJ1-5	ASSYDRFNRKPQH
TRBV4-2	TRBJ1-4	ASSQEEHTTNEKLF
TRBV6-1	TRBJ2-3	ASSSAGAVTDTQY
TRBV7-9	TRBJ2-5	ASSMVEGPPQETQY
TRBV19	TRBJ2-1	ASRTGSGSWSYNEQF
TRBV19	TRBJ2-1	ASTLAGGPSEQF
TRBV30	TRBJ2-7	AWRTTGVYEQY
TRBV9	TRBJ2-1	ASSPRGDMAYNEQF
TRBV28	TRBJ2-5	ASSTSIIQGARETQY
TRBV4-1	TRBJ1-4	ASSPPGEGEKLF
TRBV6-5	TRBJ1-2	ASSYSLIYGYT
TRBV13	TRBJ1-4	ASSYGLEDEKLF
TRBV4-1	TRBJ1-1	ASSQEWGRSEAF
TRBV7-9	TRBJ2-2	ASRFASNTGELF
TRBV9	TRBJ2-1	ASSAPGEWVYNEQF
TRBV13	TRBJ2-7	ASSLGRTYEQY
TRBV5-5	TRBJ1-1	ASSLERTSTEAF
TRBV7-8	TRBJ1-4	ASSLELPNEKLF
TRBV10-3	TRBJ2-7	AATTGTASSYEQY
TRBV19	TRBJ1-5	ASSIVGGRGLNSNQPQH
TRBV19	TRBJ2-6	ASRVTHSGANVLT
TRBV9	TRBJ2-2	ASSRTGGRGTGELF
TRBV5-5	TRBJ1-1	ASSLGGTRAIGVNTEAF
TRBV6-4	TRBJ2-3	ASSDSTSSDTQY
TRBV9	TRBJ2-3	ASSVGGAGGTDTQY
TRBV7-9	TRBJ2-7	ASSGGTSGVYEQY
TRBV7-6	TRBJ2-7	ASSLPGINEQY
TRBV9	TRBJ2-3	ASSPQGGKADTQY
TRBV19	TRBJ2-7	ASSIGQASSYEQY
TRBV6-5	TRBJ1-1	ASLGAPGWSEAF
TRBV9	TRBJ1-1	ASSPGPTEAF
TRBV2	TRBJ2-3	ASSWQGADTQY
TRBV5-4	TRBJ2-3	ASSPGGAPRTDTQY
TRBV21-1	TRBJ2-7	ASSKDGDDYEQY
TRBV21-1	TRBJ2-1	ASSKVKARTHRNEQF
TRBV11-3	TRBJ2-1	ASSLEASGADEQF
TRBV6-1	TRBJ2-7	ASSERESNEQY
TRBV9	TRBJ2-7	ASSLSGKENYEQY
TRBV9	TRBJ1-4	ASSGPRGGANEKLF
TRBV9	TRBJ2-1	ASSVVAGASYNEQF